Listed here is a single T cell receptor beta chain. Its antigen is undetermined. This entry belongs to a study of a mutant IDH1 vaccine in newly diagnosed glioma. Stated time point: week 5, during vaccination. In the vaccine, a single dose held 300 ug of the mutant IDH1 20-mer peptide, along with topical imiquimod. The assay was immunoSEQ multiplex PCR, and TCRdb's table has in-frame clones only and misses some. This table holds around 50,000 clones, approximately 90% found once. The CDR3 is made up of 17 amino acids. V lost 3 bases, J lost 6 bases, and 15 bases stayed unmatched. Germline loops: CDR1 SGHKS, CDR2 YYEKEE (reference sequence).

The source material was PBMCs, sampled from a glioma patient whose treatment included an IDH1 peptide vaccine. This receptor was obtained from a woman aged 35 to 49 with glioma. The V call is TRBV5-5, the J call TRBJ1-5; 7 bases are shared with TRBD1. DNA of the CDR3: TGTGCCAGCAGCTCAACCCCACTGACAGGGAGGGTTCAGCCCCAGCATTTT. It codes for CASSSTPLTGRVQPQHF.